This TCR beta chain comes out of a study of circulating and synovial CD4+ cells in juvenile arthritis (dated by TCRdb to between 2012 and 2015). Looking at the study overall: Within each patient, the TCRbeta CDR3 repertoires of synovial CD4 T cells, bulk blood CD4 T cells and circulating HLA-DR+ CD4 T cells were compared. The goal of repertoire sequencing was to confirm that a circulating synovial-like CD4 T cell subset was enriched in synovial clonotypes.

As regards this clone: Its antigen remains undetermined. Per-base qualities were not stored, and no clone one base away is much larger.

Library preparation was by the immunoSEQ multiplex PCR assay. An external provider performed TCRbeta CDR3 sequencing as a commercial service. Per the original workflow: The analyses used productive nucleotide sequences together with amino acid sequences obtained by in silico translation. Diversity was quantified by Renyi entropy over a range of alpha values, with sample size equalised by taking the median of 200 repeated subsamples. Pairwise repertoire distance was calculated as one minus the Chao-modified Jaccard index, correcting for under-sampling, and used for clustering. Frequency-weighted overlap with synovial clonotypes was computed over 200 sample sizes, 200 draws without replacement each, and reported at the smaller sample's size. Held by TCRdb, this immuneACCESS table contains in-frame sequences only and omits some clones. Under half of the omission traces to an unresolved V gene where checked; the cause of the rest is unknown. Clone size and V and J calls were adopted from that table, with D and trimming inferred from the DNA. The sample table contains over 30,000 clones; only one count was recorded for just under 95% of them. Around 0.67% of the sample rests with the top ten.

Reading the germline V gene (reference sequence) gives CDR1 LNHDA and CDR2 SQIVND. From its cysteine to its phenylalanine, the CDR3 spans 14 amino acids. Just the 42-base CDR3 DNA is kept, in frame starting at base 1. Between the V and J ends, shortened by 6 bases and 4 bases respectively, the junction contains 13 bases. General conclusions and limits of the study: Because CPL samples and bulk blood CD4 samples differed in T cell genome counts by at least an order of magnitude, sample-size effects were addressed. The difference between circulating pathogenic-like lymphocytes and bulk blood T cells was not detected by traditional Vbeta family usage analysis. Circulating pathogenic-like lymphocytes clustered together with synovial T cells and shared a substantially larger fraction of CDR3 sequences with synovium than bulk blood did. Because overlap with synovium was found to increase with sequencing depth, the full repertoire overlap was likely underestimated by the measured shared-clonotype fractions. Lower diversity was observed in synovial and circulating pathogenic-like lymphocyte repertoires than in bulk blood CD4 repertoires, and some CPL samples were found to be as oligoclonal as synovium.

Donors of the sequenced samples were patients with active juvenile idiopathic arthritis. Cells were sorted immediately after thawing, with dead cells excluded using Live/Dead Fixable Near-IR Stain. The V and J segments used are TRBV19 and TRBJ2-1; TRBD2 is a weak D gene call, 6 bases matching. The sequence came from a human donor with juvenile idiopathic arthritis. Sequencing was done on a sample of CD4+ T cells from blood. The CDR3 loop reads CASSRGLNYNEQFF. At the DNA level, the sequence is TGTGCCAGTAGCCGGGGACTGAATTACAATGAGCAGTTCTTC.